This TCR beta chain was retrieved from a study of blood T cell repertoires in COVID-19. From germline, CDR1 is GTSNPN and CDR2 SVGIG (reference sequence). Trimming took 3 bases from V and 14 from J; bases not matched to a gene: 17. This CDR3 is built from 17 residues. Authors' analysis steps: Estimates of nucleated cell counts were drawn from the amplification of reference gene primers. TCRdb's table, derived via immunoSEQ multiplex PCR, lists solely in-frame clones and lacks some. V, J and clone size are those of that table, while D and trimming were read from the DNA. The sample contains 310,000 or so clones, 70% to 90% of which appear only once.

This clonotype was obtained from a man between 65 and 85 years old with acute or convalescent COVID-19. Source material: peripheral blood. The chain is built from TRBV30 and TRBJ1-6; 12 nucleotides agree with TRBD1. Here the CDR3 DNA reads TGTGCCTGGAGGCCTAAAATGGGACAGGGGGCGATTGGTTCCCTCCACTTT. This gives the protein CAWRPKMGQGAIGSLHF.